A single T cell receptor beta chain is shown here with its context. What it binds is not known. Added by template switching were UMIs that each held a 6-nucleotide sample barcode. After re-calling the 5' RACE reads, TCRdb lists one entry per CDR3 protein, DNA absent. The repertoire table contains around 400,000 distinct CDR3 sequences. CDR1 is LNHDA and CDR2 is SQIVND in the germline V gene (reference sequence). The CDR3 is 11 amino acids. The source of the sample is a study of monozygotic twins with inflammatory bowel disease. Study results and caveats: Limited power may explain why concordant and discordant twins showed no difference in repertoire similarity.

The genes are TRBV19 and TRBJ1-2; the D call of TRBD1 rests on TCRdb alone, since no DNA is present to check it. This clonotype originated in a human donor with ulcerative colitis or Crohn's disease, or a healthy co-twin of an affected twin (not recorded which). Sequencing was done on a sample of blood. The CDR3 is CAAGQDYGYTF.